The T cell receptor beta chain described here comes from a study of CD8+CD57+ T cells in acquired aplastic anemia. Sequenced patients had shown CD8+CD57+ cell expansion by flow cytometry. This clonotype was observed many times. The antigen remains undetermined. CDR3 length: 15 amino acids. Germline-derived CDR1 and CDR2 are MNHNS and SASEGT. V dropped 5 bases and J dropped 4; count of bases not matched to a gene: 9. Overall study results and limits: Both patients and controls carried the same twenty-nine CD8+ CDR3 sequences.

The study profiled TCR beta VDJ and CDR3 using genomic DNA as template. TCRdb fed the reads into MiXCR, producing one record per CDR3 protein. The profile covers 150,000 to 200,000 distinct CDR3 sequences, with around 48% appearing a single time and around 1.1% taken by the ten largest. This TCR was sampled from a human donor with aplastic anemia. V is TRBV6-1 and J is TRBJ1-2; the match to TRBD1 covers 8 bases. Sequenced input: sorted CD4+, CD8+, or CD8+CD57+ T cells (not recorded which) from PBMCs. CDR3 bases: TGTGCCAGCAGTCCCCGGACAGGGCCGGGCTATGGCTACACCTTC. Protein sequence: CASSPRTGPGYGYTF.